This T cell receptor (beta chain) was profiled in a study of T cell responses to AZD1222 COVID-19 vaccine. The study's findings and limits: Only five or six individuals given AZD1222 were seropositive at baseline.

A word on this clone: Its specificity is not known.

The V and J ends lost 6 bases and 6 bases respectively, with 15 bases between them. Germline loops: CDR1 SNHLY, CDR2 FYNNEI. The CDR3 spans 14 residues. Assay used: immunoSEQ multiplex PCR; TCRdb lists only in-frame clones, some missing. The sample lists 100,000 to 150,000 clones, roughly 90% occurring once. The sequence was obtained from an adult who received the MenACWY meningococcal vaccine as a control. V gene TRBV2 combines with J gene TRBJ2-1; no firm D call. This sample comprised peripheral blood, obtained 28 days after the second dose of the MenACWY control vaccine. The CDR3 region is CASRVDMASNEQFF. The CDR3 nucleotides are TGTGCCAGCAGGGTCGATATGGCCTCCAATGAGCAGTTCTTC.